Listed here are 2 T cell receptor beta chains from one sample, sequenced in a study of blood T cell repertoires in COVID-19. Data came from immunoSEQ multiplex PCR; TCRdb stores just in-frame clones and leaves some out. The data show about 300,000 clones, with approximately 86% seen just once and 1.3% held by the top ten. The sequenced sample consisted of peripheral blood. The receptor set was obtained from a man in his sixties or seventies with acute or convalescent COVID-19.

The chain is built from TRBV14 and TRBJ2-3; D is perhaps TRBD2 (5 bases). CDR1 is SGHDN and CDR2 is FVKESK in the germline V gene. V shed 1 base and J shed 1 base, with 6 bases lying between them. CDR3 size: 14 residues. The CDR3 protein is CASSQGSGTDTQYF. In DNA form, the CDR3 reads TGTGCCAGCAGCCAAGGTAGCGGCACAGATACGCAGTATTTT. Looking up the rest from reference TRBV14 and TRBJ2-3 gives the full variable domain: EAGVTQFPSHSVIEKGQTVTLRCDPISGHDNLYWYRRVMGKEIKFLLHFVKESKQDESGMPNNRFLAERTGGTYSTLKVQPAELEDSGVYFCASSQGSGTDTQYFGPGTRLTVL.

The chain recombines TRBV28 with TRBJ1-5; D is perhaps TRBD1 (6 bases). Germline V gene sequence: CDR1 MDHEN, CDR2 SYDVKM. V lost 2 bases and J lost 1, with 12 bases in between. The CDR3 has 16 amino acids. Here the CDR3 DNA reads TGTGCCAGCAGTTTAGCGGGCAGGGGAAGCAATCAGCCCCAGCATTTT. Its translation is CASSLAGRGSNQPQHF.